This entry concerns a single T cell receptor beta chain. Its antigen remains unknown. The data were obtained in a study of cytomegalovirus exposure and HLA in healthy donors. General study points: Productive rates of about 87% or about 30% were seen for most TCR beta V segments in an earlier analysis. Diagnosis of cytomegalovirus status made by the classifier reportedly showed high specificity and sensitivity. Reported findings show TCR beta sequences accurately forecast HLA-A and HLA-B alleles in most subjects. Cytomegalovirus-associated status was assigned to 150 or so TCR beta chains.

The PCR used 60 Vbeta and 13 Jbeta primers. Some clones are missing from TCRdb's copy, which holds only in-frame ones; the method was immunoSEQ multiplex PCR. The sample includes 160,000 or so clones, roughly three quarters of them seen just once. V trimming: 5 bases; J trimming: 3 bases; junction bases outside the gene matches: 4. The V gene's germline CDR1 is SGHTA and CDR2 FQGTGA. The CDR3 sequence is 15 residues long. The rearrangement joins TRBV7-3 to TRBJ1-5; 10 bases fit TRBD1. The sequence came from a man aged 55 to 70 in good health and CMV-seronegative. Sequenced material: PBMCs. The CDR3 DNA sequence: TGTGCCAGCAGCAGGACAGGGGGGATCAATCAGCCCCAGCATTTT. Translation gives CASSRTGGINQPQHF.